This T cell receptor beta chain stems from a study of blood T cell repertoires in COVID-19. Across the whole study: Sites in the United States, Italy and Spain provided acute and convalescent COVID-19 samples. From T cells, B-cell-depleted T cells, or PBMCs came the material, which was cDNA or gDNA.

Original data processing: Estimates of nucleated cell counts were drawn from the amplification of reference gene primers. TCRdb keeps only in-frame clones here, not all; method: immunoSEQ multiplex PCR. The V and J calls and clone size come from that table; D and trimming were worked out from the DNA. This table has roughly 73,000 clones, around 81% appearing once. CDR3 length: 13 residues. Trimming cost V 4 bases and J 8 bases, with 17 bases left between them. Germline CDR1 is SQVTM and CDR2 is ANQGSEA. The V call is TRBV29-1, the J call TRBJ1-2; tentatively, D is TRBD1 (6 bases). The receptor comes from a woman in her seventies with acute or convalescent COVID-19. Sequenced material: peripheral blood. In DNA, the CDR3 is TGCAGCGTTGCGACAGGCCTGACGGGGGGCTACACCTTC. Its translation is CSVATGLTGGYTF.